This TCR beta chain was recorded in a study of blood T cell repertoires in COVID-19. Whole-study context: T cells, B-cell-depleted T cells, or PBMCs provided the cDNA or gDNA that served as material.

This CDR3 is built from 14 residues. V lost 7 bases, J lost 4 bases, and 10 bases stayed unmatched. Looked up from germline, CDR1 is MNHEY and CDR2 is SVGAGI. Original handling: Amplification of reference gene primers was used by the study to estimate nucleated cell counts. TCRdb's table, derived via immunoSEQ multiplex PCR, lists solely in-frame clones and lacks some. The V and J calls and clone size are taken from that table; D and trimming were inferred from the DNA. The sample has about 70,000 clones, roughly 89% seen once. This TCR was recovered from a man in his fifties with active COVID-19. The chain couples TRBV6-5 to TRBJ2-7; 7 bases match TRBD2. Sequencing was performed on peripheral blood. CDR3 sequence reads: CASTRLAVLYEQYF. CDR3 in DNA: TGTGCCAGCACGCGGCTAGCGGTTCTATACGAGCAGTACTTC.